The rows below give T cell receptor beta chains drawn from one sample of a study of monozygotic twins with cystic fibrosis. The assay was immunoSEQ multiplex PCR, and TCRdb's table has in-frame clones only and misses some. The profile shows approximately 9,700 clones, approximately 90% of them singletons. Input material: blood. These receptor sequences come from a boy aged 2-9 years with cystic fibrosis. The CDR3 runs from the conserved cysteine through the conserved F or W. The order of the fields is D gene, V gene, clone size, J gene, CDR3 protein, CDR3 DNA. D genes are given only for firm matches. Size values are once, few and many counts, or a class for expanded clones, and some rows have none.

d_call: NA
v_call: TRBV6-5
clone_size: NA
j_call: TRBJ1-1
cdr3_aa: CASSRANTEAFF
cdr3_nt: TGTGCCAGCAGCCGGGCGAACACTGAAGCTTTCTTT

d_call: NA
v_call: TRBV5-1
clone_size: NA
j_call: TRBJ2-5
cdr3_aa: CASSFWGDFQETQYF
cdr3_nt: TGCGCCAGCAGCTTCTGGGGGGACTTCCAAGAGACCCAGTACTTC

d_call: NA
v_call: TRBV2
clone_size: NA
j_call: TRBJ1-4
cdr3_aa: CASSSDWKREKLFF
cdr3_nt: TGTGCCAGCAGTTCGGACTGGAAGCGTGAAAAACTGTTTTTT

d_call: NA
v_call: TRBV6-1
clone_size: NA
j_call: TRBJ2-5
cdr3_aa: CASSEHGRETQYF
cdr3_nt: TGTGCCAGCAGTGAACACGGTCGCGAGACCCAGTACTTC

d_call: TRBD2
v_call: TRBV5-1
clone_size: once
j_call: TRBJ2-7
cdr3_aa: CASSLAAGPYEQYF
cdr3_nt: TGCGCCAGCAGCTTGGCAGCGGGGCCCTACGAGCAGTACTTC

d_call: NA
v_call: TRBV5-3
clone_size: NA
j_call: TRBJ1-2
cdr3_aa: CARSLNEPNYGYTF
cdr3_nt: TGTGCCAGAAGCCTGAATGAGCCTAACTATGGCTACACCTTC

d_call: TRBD1
v_call: TRBV5-6
clone_size: NA
j_call: TRBJ2-5
cdr3_aa: CASSWTGGQETQYF
cdr3_nt: TGTGCCAGCAGCTGGACAGGGGGCCAAGAGACCCAGTACTTC

d_call: TRBD1
v_call: TRBV4-1
clone_size: NA
j_call: TRBJ2-1
cdr3_aa: CASSHPTGDRYNEQFF
cdr3_nt: TGCGCCAGCAGCCACCCTACAGGGGACCGGTACAATGAGCAGTTCTTC

d_call: NA
v_call: TRBV6-5
clone_size: NA
j_call: TRBJ2-2
cdr3_aa: CASSKLGELFF
cdr3_nt: TGTGCCAGCAGTAAACTGGGGGAGCTGTTTTTT

d_call: NA
v_call: TRBV6-6
clone_size: NA
j_call: TRBJ2-3
cdr3_aa: CASTLTTDPSTDTQYF
cdr3_nt: TGTGCCAGCACCCTAACCACCGATCCTAGCACAGATACGCAGTATTTT